This entry describes one T cell receptor beta chain. The antigen is unknown. This specimen belongs to a study of T-cell memory formation after mild COVID-19. Turning to the study itself: There were largely donor-specific TCR clusters. Whole-study results and caveats: Pre-infection memory held some responding clones, suggesting pre-existing cross-reactive T cells responded. Clones that got smaller from day 15 to 85 had even CD4/CD8, while clones growing later tipped toward CD4+.

Looked up from germline, CDR1 is SGHAT and CDR2 is FQNNGV. The CDR3 totals 17 residues. Trimming stripped 2 bases from V and 2 bases from J, with 19 bases between. Amplification by 5'RACE using constant-segment primers produced TCR alpha and TCR beta cDNA libraries that carried sample barcodes and UMIs. TCRdb re-derived calls from the 5' RACE reads in MiXCR, one entry per CDR3 protein. This sample has roughly 620,000 distinct CDR3 sequences, with about a sixth found just once. This chain uses TRBV11-2 with TRBJ2-7; D uncertain. The material sequenced was PBMCs or a T cell subset sorted from them (not recorded which). The sequence came from an adult woman who had mild COVID-19 (a few samples of this study predate the infection). Cell type and time point are not known. The CDR3 DNA reads as TGTGCCAGCAGCTTAATAGGTCCGGCCATCCTTGCCTACGAGCAGTACTTC. Translation gives CASSLIGPAILAYEQYF.